Each of the 6 T cell receptor beta chains below was sequenced from the same sample in a study of blood T cell repertoires in COVID-19. The repertoire was sequenced with immunoSEQ multiplex PCR; TCRdb's copy has only in-frame clones and lacks some. The profile shows a few hundred thousand clones, 85% to 90% of them singletons. Sequencing input: PBMCs or T cells enriched from blood (not recorded which). The receptors derive from a man aged 30-40 years who had recovered from COVID-19.

This clone showed up just once. V is TRBV4-1 and J is TRBJ1-5, with TRBD1 matching over 8 bases. Germline V lookup: CDR1 MGHRA, CDR2 YSYEKL. The CDR3 spans 15 residues. With V trimmed by 1 base and J by 3 bases, 2 bases remained unmatched. CDR3 coding DNA: TGCGCCAGCAGCCAAGTCAGGGGGCTCAATCAGCCCCAGCATTTT. It yields the protein CASSQVRGLNQPQHF.

V is TRBV19 and J is TRBJ1-2; TRBD1 matches 7 bases. The germline gives CDR1 LNHDA, CDR2 SQIVND (reference sequence). The junction had 4 bases not matched to a gene; V was cut back by 5 bases and J by 7 bases. This CDR3 has 12 amino acids. CDR3 DNA sequence: TGTGCCAGTAGTCCAAGGACAGGTGGCTACACCTTC. Its protein is CASSPRTGGYTF. Filled out from reference TRBV19 and TRBJ1-2, the complete variable domain reads DGGITQSPKYLFRKEGQNVTLSCEQNLNHDAMYWYRQDPGQGLRLIYYSQIVNDFQKGDIAEGYSVSREKKESFPLTVTSAQKNPTAFYLCASSPRTGGYTFGSGTRLTVV.

The chain has TRBV18 and TRBJ1-1; D remains unclear. This CDR3 has 16 residues. Germline CDR1 KGHSH, CDR2 LQKENI. V dropped 3 bases and J dropped 3 bases, with 17 bases sitting between them. CDR3 sequence (DNA): TGTGCCAGCTCACCCCAGACGGGGTTTGAGGACACTGAAGCTTTCTTT. It is translated as CASSPQTGFEDTEAFF.

The chain carries TRBV19 and TRBJ2-4; the D gene is possibly TRBD2 (6 bases). V was trimmed by 1 base and J by 3 bases, leaving 13 bases between them. The CDR3 totals 16 residues. CDR1 and CDR2 from the germline V gene are LNHDA and SQIVND (reference sequence). The CDR3 spells CASSIVGNSGKNIQYF. Written as DNA, the CDR3 is TGTGCCAGTAGTATAGTTGGGAATAGCGGCAAAAACATTCAGTACTTC.

The chain has TRBV5-1 and TRBJ2-7, with TRBD2 matching 11 bases. The V gene's germline CDR1 is SGHRS and CDR2 YFSETQ. CDR3 size: 16 residues. Unmatched junction bases numbered 11, after V lost 4 bases and J lost 5 bases. CDR3 DNA: TGCGCCAGCAGCCAAGGAACGACTAGCGGGATAAACGAGCAGTACTTC. It encodes CASSQGTTSGINEQYF.

The chain joins TRBV3-1 (or the pseudogene TRBV3-2) to TRBJ2-1; D perhaps matches TRBD2 (5 bases). The V end was cut by 1 base, the J end by 5 bases, with 12 bases between. This CDR3 has 15 amino acids. The germline V gene has CDR1 LGHDT and CDR2 YNNKEL (reference sequence). CDR3 protein: CASSQVSGIHNEQFF. For the CDR3, the DNA is TGTGCCAGCAGCCAAGTATCCGGGATCCACAATGAGCAGTTCTTC.